Presented here are 28 T cell receptor beta chains from one specimen sequenced in a study of graft-versus-host responses after intestinal transplantation. This table comes from immunoSEQ multiplex PCR, and its TCRdb copy is limited to in-frame clones, with some not included. In the table there are 25,000 to 30,000 clones, nearly 90% of which are singletons. Sample: PBMCs, taken about 460 days after intestinal transplantation. The source of these receptors is a human patient who received an intestinal transplant, so some T cells may come from the graft donor.

The chain recombines TRBV30 with TRBJ1-2, with 12 nucleotides matching TRBD1. The CDR3 loop spans 14 amino acids. Germline-derived CDR1 and CDR2 are GTSNPN and SVGIG (reference sequence). V lost 2 bases to trimming and J lost 8 bases; unmatched junction nucleotides: 6. The CDR3 DNA is TGTGCCTGGAGTACTGGGACAGGGGGCAAAGGCTACACCTTC. The encoded protein is CAWSTGTGGKGYTF.

The V call is TRBV27, the J call TRBJ1-1; D might be TRBD1 (6 bases). The CDR3 runs to 17 residues. Germline loops: CDR1 MNHEY, CDR2 SMNVEV (reference sequence). Trimming removed 0 bases at V and 1 base at J, with 15 bases between. The CDR3 sequence: CASSLSNRQQGNTEAFF. The DNA for the CDR3 is TGTGCCAGCAGTTTATCTAACCGACAACAGGGGAACACTGAAGCTTTCTTT.

The rearrangement links TRBV6-5 to TRBJ1-1, with a weak D call TRBD1 (6 bases). The germline gives CDR1 MNHEY, CDR2 SVGAGI. V dropped 4 bases and J dropped 4 bases, with 13 bases sitting between them. The CDR3 runs 14 residues. The CDR3 protein is CASSSTGGSTEAFF. The CDR3 DNA reads TGTGCCAGCAGTTCGACAGGAGGTAGCACTGAAGCTTTCTTT.

The chain employs TRBV6-1 and TRBJ1-1; 8 positions match TRBD1. Germline CDR1 and CDR2: MNHNS and SASEGT. This CDR3 spans 18 amino acids. Trimming cost V 4 bases and J 4 bases; bases outside gene matches: 17. The CDR3 coding sequence is TGTGCCAGCAGTGCCCCGTGGAGTCAGGGGGCGCGGAGCACTGAAGCTTTCTTT. Amino acids: CASSAPWSQGARSTEAFF.

V gene TRBV27 combines with J gene TRBJ2-2; the D is unclear. V lost 3 bases to trimming and J lost 5 bases, with 10 bases between them. The CDR3 runs 14 residues. Germline values: CDR1 MNHEY, CDR2 SMNVEV (reference sequence). The CDR3 region has the DNA TGTGCCAGCAGTTTGGCGCAGTTAACCGGGGAGCTGTTTTTT. This codes for CASSLAQLTGELFF.

This clone has a single count. This sequence joins TRBV29-1 and TRBJ1-1; D gene uncertain. The V end lost 4 bases, the J end lost 8 bases, and 14 bases lay between the germline ends. The CDR3 extends over 12 amino acids. Germline V CDR1 and CDR2: SQVTM, ANQGSEA. CDR3 in DNA: TGCAGCGTTGTCCCCTACCAGAGCGAAGCTTTCTTT. Its translation: CSVVPYQSEAFF.

V and J are TRBV19 and TRBJ2-1; 11 nucleotides match TRBD2. This CDR3 comprises 16 residues. Germline-derived CDR1 and CDR2 are LNHDA and SQIVND (reference sequence). J gave up 4 bases and V 3 bases, and 5 bases lay outside the gene matches. CDR3 bases: TGTGCCAGTAGTATGTACGGGACTAGCGGTTACAATGAGCAGTTCTTC. Encoded protein: CASSMYGTSGYNEQFF.

The CDR3 region has the DNA TGTGCCAGCAGCGTAGGCGGGAGCGGGTACAATGAGCAGTTCTTC. Translated: CASSVGGSGYNEQFF. The chain recombines TRBV9 with TRBJ2-1; 7 positions agree with TRBD2. CDR1 and CDR2 from the germline V gene are SGDLS and YYNGEE. V shed 0 bases and J 4 bases; nucleotides not matched to a gene: 4. This CDR3 has 15 amino acids.

The chain has TRBV6-1 and TRBJ1-5; 7 nucleotides agree with TRBD1. Trimming took 6 bases from V and 4 from J; bases not matched to a gene: 3. This CDR3 comprises 13 residues. Germline V lookup: CDR1 MNHNS, CDR2 SASEGT. The CDR3 sequence: CASRDRLNQPQHF. CDR3 in DNA: TGTGCCAGCAGGGACAGGCTAAATCAGCCCCAGCATTTT.

The chain carries TRBV4-3 and TRBJ1-3; D is perhaps TRBD1 (6 bases). Germline CDR1 reads LGHNA; CDR2 reads YSLEER. V was cut by 2 bases and J by 6 bases, with 20 bases left in between. The CDR3 loop spans 17 amino acids. In DNA, the CDR3 is TGCGCCAGCAGCCAATTCCAGGTGGGGGGGCGTTTAAACACCATATATTTT. Translation: CASSQFQVGGRLNTIYF.

J is TRBJ2-4 and V is TRBV5-6; 7 positions agree with TRBD1. CDR3 length equals 17 residues. Losses at the gene ends were 4 bases for V and 0 bases for J; bases not matched to a gene: 10. Germline CDR1 and CDR2: SGHDT and YYEEEE. The chain's CDR3 is CASSQRQGAGAKNIQYF. CDR3 bases: TGTGCCAGCAGCCAACGACAGGGAGCCGGAGCCAAAAACATTCAGTACTTC.

The chain links TRBV4-2 to TRBJ2-1, with 7 positions matching TRBD1. Germline CDR1 is LGHNA and CDR2 is YNFKEQ. The CDR3 sequence is 23 residues long. The V segment lost 0 bases and the J segment 3 bases; nucleotides outside the gene matches: 26. CDR3 loop: CASSQDRLDRDDLGWEFYNEQFF. The CDR3, as DNA: TGTGCCAGCAGCCAAGACAGATTAGACAGGGATGACCTCGGGTGGGAGTTCTACAATGAGCAGTTCTTC.

V and J are TRBV4-1 and TRBJ1-6, with 8 bases aligning to TRBD1. Germline trimming cut 3 bases from V and 5 bases from J; bases unmatched to any gene: 3. The CDR3 sequence is 15 residues long. The V gene's germline CDR1 is MGHRA and CDR2 YSYEKL. This chain's CDR3 is CASSHLTGDNSPLHF. CDR3 DNA: TGCGCCAGCAGCCACTTGACAGGGGATAATTCACCCCTCCACTTT.

CDR3 region: CASSHNRVSGNTIYF. In nucleotides, the CDR3 is TGTGCCAGCAGCCACAACAGGGTCTCTGGAAACACCATATATTTT. The genes are TRBV7-2 and TRBJ1-3, with D perhaps TRBD1 (6 bases). The germline CDR1 and CDR2 sequences are SGHTA and FQGNSA. This CDR3 comprises 15 residues. The ends were cut back, 5 bases at V and 0 bases at J, with 11 bases in the middle. Based on the CDR3 plus reference TRBV7-2 and TRBJ1-3, the full variable domain is GAGVSQSPSNKVTEKGKDVELRCDPISGHTALYWYRQSLGQGLEFLIYFQGNSAPDKSGLPSDRFSAERTGGSVSTLTIQRTQQEDSAVYLCASSHNRVSGNTIYFGEGSWLTVV.

J is TRBJ1-6 and V is TRBV6-5, with D unresolved. CDR1 is MNHEY, CDR2 SVGAGI, per germline. This CDR3 comprises 15 residues. The germline V and J ends were trimmed by 6 bases and 11 bases, with 20 bases remaining between them. DNA of the CDR3: TGTGCCAGCAGCCTTGCCCCCGGGTCCTTGGCACCCCTCCACTTT. Translated, it gives CASSLAPGSLAPLHF.

J is TRBJ2-2 and V is TRBV2; TRBD1 matches 7 bases. The CDR3 sequence is 18 residues long. Trimming at V came to 6 bases and at J to 5 bases, leaving 18 bases not matched to a gene. Looked up from germline, CDR1 is SNHLY and CDR2 is FYNNEI. The DNA of the CDR3 is TGTGCCAGCAGGGTTCCGACAGGGCATAATCAAGGTACCGGGGAGCTGTTTTTT. It codes for CASRVPTGHNQGTGELFF.

This clone occurred a few times. The rearrangement uses TRBV9 and TRBJ1-4; 7 bases match TRBD1. The CDR3 runs 17 residues. Germline CDR1 reads SGDLS; CDR2 reads YYNGEE. V lost 4 bases and J lost 6; bases outside the gene matches: 15. The CDR3 protein is CASSPKSPGGKDEKLFF. The CDR3, as DNA: TGTGCCAGCAGCCCGAAGTCTCCAGGGGGGAAGGATGAAAAACTGTTTTTT.

The J gene is TRBJ2-6, the V gene TRBV9; 9 bases map to TRBD1. CDR1 SGDLS and CDR2 YYNGEE come from the germline V gene. Germline trimming cut 0 bases from V and 0 bases from J; bases unmatched to any gene: 16. The CDR3 extends over 22 amino acids. The CDR3 protein is CASSVAEIGDRVTSSGANVLTF. CDR3 coding DNA: TGTGCCAGCAGCGTAGCGGAAATCGGGGACAGGGTAACATCCTCTGGGGCCAACGTCCTGACTTTC.

V gene TRBV14 combines with J gene TRBJ2-7; a weak D match, TRBD1 (6 bases). This CDR3 spans 13 amino acids. Trimming stripped 1 base from V and 6 bases from J, with 10 bases between. Germline CDR1 and CDR2: SGHDN and FVKESK. CDR3 loop: CASSQGGGAEQYF. DNA for the CDR3: TGTGCCAGCAGCCAAGGAGGGGGTGCCGAGCAGTACTTC.

V is TRBV7-2 and J is TRBJ2-7, with TRBD1 identical over 10 bases. J was trimmed by 3 bases and V by 6 bases; bases with no gene match: 2. Germline V gene sequence: CDR1 SGHTA, CDR2 FQGNSA. This CDR3 is 13 amino acids long. The CDR3 loop is CASRRDRGYEQYF. Here the CDR3 DNA reads TGTGCCAGCAGACGGGACAGGGGCTACGAGCAGTACTTC.

The CDR3, as DNA: TGTGCCAGCAGCTTAGGGGGCGGGAGGAACACTGAAGCTTTCTTT. Translating it yields CASSLGGGRNTEAFF. The rearrangement uses TRBV5-4 and TRBJ1-1, with 7 bases that match TRBD1. CDR3 length: 15 residues. Germline-derived CDR1 and CDR2 are SGHNT and YYREEE (reference sequence). V dropped 2 bases and J dropped 1; count of bases not matched to a gene: 5. Filled out from reference TRBV5-4 and TRBJ1-1, the complete variable domain reads ETGVTQSPTHLIKTRGQQVTLRCSSQSGHNTVSWYQQALGQGPQFIFQYYREEENGRGNFPPRFSGLQFPNYSSELNVNALELDDSALYLCASSLGGGRNTEAFFGQGTRLTVV.

The chain combines TRBV4-1 with TRBJ2-7; D is possibly TRBD1 (6 bases). The CDR3 spans 16 residues. The ends were cut back, 1 base at V and 0 bases at J, with 13 bases in the middle. Germline V gene sequence: CDR1 MGHRA, CDR2 YSYEKL. The DNA of the CDR3 is TGCGCCAGCAGCCAAGTCGGACAGAAGCCCTCCTACGAGCAGTACTTC. Its translation is CASSQVGQKPSYEQYF.

This chain connects TRBV7-2 to TRBJ2-3, with 15 bases matching TRBD2. The CDR3 consists of 16 residues. The trim removed 6 bases at V and 6 bases at J, leaving 7 bases unmatched. Per the germline V gene, CDR1 is SGHTA and CDR2 is FQGNSA. Here the CDR3 DNA reads TGTGCCAGCAGACGAGTAGGACTAGCGGGAGGGGATACGCAGTATTTT. It is translated as CASRRVGLAGGDTQYF.

This clone was observed once. The chain joins TRBV29-1 to TRBJ1-1; D is uncertain. CDR3 length equals 16 residues. Germline-derived CDR1 and CDR2 are SQVTM and ANQGSEA. V dropped 5 bases and J dropped 4 bases, with 23 bases sitting between them. In DNA, the CDR3 is TGCAGCGTTTGGGGTTTGAGGTTAAGATCGCCCACTGAAGCTTTCTTT. This sequence encodes CSVWGLRLRSPTEAFF. The full variable domain, completed using reference TRBV29-1 and TRBJ1-1, is SAVISQKPSRDICQRGTSLTIQCQVDSQVTMMFWYRQQPGQSLTLIATANQGSEATYESGFVIDKFPISRPNLTFSTLTVSNMSPEDSSIYLCSVWGLRLRSPTEAFFGQGTRLTVV.

The CDR3 region is CASSSHRKLNLPSQYF. The CDR3 DNA reads as TGTGCCAGCAGCTCCCACCGGAAACTGAACCTCCCCTCGCAGTACTTC. The chain has TRBV5-6 and TRBJ2-7; D unresolved. There are 16 residues in the CDR3. Germline V gene lookup returns CDR1 SGHDT and CDR2 YYEEEE. Trimming pared 3 bases from V and 9 bases from J, leaving 25 bases between.

This chain joins TRBV19 and TRBJ2-2, with D uncertain. The V and J ends lost 7 bases and 2 bases respectively, with 14 bases between them. In germline, CDR1 is LNHDA, CDR2 SQIVND (reference sequence). The CDR3 is 15 residues long. DNA of the CDR3: TGTGCCAGTAACCCCGGTACGGTAAACACCGGGGAGCTGTTTTTT. The encoded protein is CASNPGTVNTGELFF.

With regard to this clone: Other DNA sequences in this sample translate to the same CDR3. The chain has TRBV21-1 and TRBJ2-7; whether TRBD1, the table's D call, matches the DNA was not checked. TRBV21-1 is recorded as a pseudogene. The CDR3 contains 18 residues. As DNA, the CDR3 is TGTGCCAGCAGCCCAAGGGGGCAGGGTAACCCCGCTACTCACGAGCAGTACTTT. Translating gives CASSPRGQGNPATHEQYF.

The chain joins TRBV5-1 to TRBJ2-3; 14 bases agree with TRBD2. CDR3 length: 12 amino acids. Per the germline V gene, CDR1 is SGHRS and CDR2 is YFSETQ. V dropped 4 bases and J dropped 13; count of bases not matched to a gene: 2. This chain's CDR3 is CASSPTSGREYF. The CDR3 DNA sequence: TGCGCCAGCAGCCCGACTAGCGGGAGGGAGTATTTT.